One sample yielded the 11 T cell receptor beta chains listed below, sequenced in a study of OX40 agonist ivuxolimab in advanced cancers. This table comes from immunoSEQ multiplex PCR, and its TCRdb copy is limited to in-frame clones, with some not included. The sample comprises 60,000 to 85,000 clones, approximately 84% of which are singletons, and 6.9% rests with the top ten. The specimen was CD4+ or CD8+ T cells sorted from blood, collected in a trial of the OX40 agonist ivuxolimab. The receptors stem from an adult with an advanced solid tumor such as melanoma, head and neck, liver or kidney cancer.

CDR3 DNA: TGTGCCAGCAGCTTGGGTGCGGGAGGGAAATACAATGAGCAGTTCTTC. Its protein is CASSLGAGGKYNEQFF. The chain carries TRBV5-4 and TRBJ2-1; 9 bases agree with TRBD2. Germline-derived CDR1 and CDR2 are SGHNT and YYREEE (reference sequence). This CDR3 contains 16 residues. J gave up 4 bases and V 0 bases, and 5 bases lay outside the gene matches.

This clone has more than one count but fewer than ten. J is TRBJ1-1 and V is TRBV7-2; weak D call: TRBD1 (6 bases). V was cut by 4 bases and J by 7 bases, with 13 bases left in between. The CDR3 length is 13 residues. Germline loops: CDR1 SGHTA, CDR2 FQGNSA. The DNA for the CDR3 is TGTGCCAGCAGCTCAGGAACAGGGCTTGAAGCTTTCTTT. Translating it yields CASSSGTGLEAFF.

This clone was observed a handful of times. The chain has TRBV28 and TRBJ1-3; 7 bases fit TRBD1. This CDR3 region has 16 residues. Germline CDR1 is MDHEN and CDR2 is SYDVKM. Trimming removed 3 bases from V and 0 bases from J; junction bases left unmatched: 5. CDR3 bases: TGTGCCAGCAGTTTGTCGGGACAGCCCTCTGGAAACACCATATATTTT. This sequence encodes CASSLSGQPSGNTIYF. Full variable domain (missing parts from reference TRBV28 and TRBJ1-3): DVKVTQSSRYLVKRTGEKVFLECVQDMDHENMFWYRQDPGLGLRLIYFSYDVKMKEKGDIPEGYSVSREKKERFSLILESASTNQTSMYLCASSLSGQPSGNTIYFGEGSWLTVV.

This chain connects TRBV6-5 to TRBJ1-2; no reliable D call. Trimming cost V 4 bases and J 4 bases, with 10 bases left between them. This CDR3 contains 13 residues. Germline V gene lookup returns CDR1 MNHEY and CDR2 SVGAGI. The CDR3 protein is CASSFLGAYGYTF. In DNA form, the CDR3 reads TGTGCCAGCAGTTTTTTGGGTGCCTATGGCTACACCTTC.

This chain connects TRBV29-1 to TRBJ1-1; no clear D. The CDR3 is 14 amino acids. The V gene's germline CDR1 is SQVTM and CDR2 ANQGSEA. The ends were cut back, 7 bases at V and 1 base at J, with 16 bases in the middle. DNA for the CDR3: TGCAGCGGGTCTAAAGCGGATCCGAACACTGAAGCTTTCTTT. Its translation: CSGSKADPNTEAFF. Variable domain in full (rest from reference TRBV29-1 and TRBJ1-1): SAVISQKPSRDICQRGTSLTIQCQVDSQVTMMFWYRQQPGQSLTLIATANQGSEATYESGFVIDKFPISRPNLTFSTLTVSNMSPEDSSIYLCSGSKADPNTEAFFGQGTRLTVV.

This clone was observed a few times. This sequence joins TRBV6-1 and TRBJ1-2; D not certain. With 3 bases removed from V and 13 bases from J, the gap between germline ends came to 6 bases. The V gene's germline CDR1 is MNHNS and CDR2 SASEGT. The CDR3 has 9 amino acids. In DNA form, the CDR3 reads TGTGCCAGCAGTGACAGAGGCACCTTC. Protein: CASSDRGTF.

The chain uses TRBV10-3 and TRBJ2-7; D perhaps matches TRBD1 (6 bases). This CDR3 is 16 amino acids long. Germline V CDR1 and CDR2: ENHRY, SYGVKD. Trimming left V 0 bases short and J 2 bases short, with 14 bases between. The CDR3 coding sequence is TGTGCCATCAGTGAGTCACGAGAGGGGGTAACCTACGAGCAGTACTTC. Its translation is CAISESREGVTYEQYF.

V is TRBV9 and J is TRBJ2-1; D is possibly TRBD1 (6 bases). Between the trimmed V and J ends, which lost 5 bases and 1 base, there was a span of 10 bases. In germline, CDR1 is SGDLS, CDR2 YYNGEE. There are 14 residues in the CDR3. CDR3 residues: CASRGAASYNEQFF. CDR3 bases: TGTGCCAGCAGGGGGGCCGCATCCTACAATGAGCAGTTCTTC.

This clone came up once. The V gene is TRBV29-1, the J gene TRBJ2-1; D is unclear. The CDR3 consists of 10 residues. The V gene's germline CDR1 is SQVTM and CDR2 ANQGSEA. The germline V and J ends were trimmed by 5 bases and 7 bases, with 6 bases remaining between them. This CDR3 reads CSVNRNEQFF. In DNA form, the CDR3 reads TGCAGCGTTAACCGGAATGAGCAGTTCTTC.

This chain links TRBV10-3 with TRBJ2-6; 14 positions agree with TRBD2. The CDR3 loop spans 19 amino acids. Germline V CDR1 and CDR2: ENHRY, SYGVKD. V trimming: 6 bases; J trimming: 2 bases; junction bases outside the gene matches: 9. Here the CDR3 DNA reads TGTGCCATCAGCCGATTCGGGACTAGCGGGAGTACTGGGGCCAACGTCCTGACTTTC. It encodes CAISRFGTSGSTGANVLTF.

The rearrangement uses TRBV9 and TRBJ2-5; D is perhaps TRBD1 (5 bases). The V end was cut by 3 bases, the J end by 4 bases, with 10 bases between. The germline CDR1 and CDR2 sequences are SGDLS and YYNGEE. CDR3 length: 13 residues. The CDR3 DNA is TGTGCCAGCAGCGGGACCCAGGGAGAGACCCAGTACTTC. Its protein is CASSGTQGETQYF.